This T cell receptor (beta chain) emerged from a study of T cell responses to AZD1222 COVID-19 vaccine. Study information: Second doses were pooled across both intervals (about 4 or about 12 weeks). Notes on the study in general: There were mostly white British donors and more females than males, and clonal diversity was possibly underestimated. The CD4 TCRs associated with vaccination extended across spike and predominated at 160-218 and 743-854.

The CDR3 consists of 15 residues. V trimming: 3 bases; J trimming: 6 bases; junction bases outside the gene matches: 9. Germline CDR1 is KGHSH and CDR2 is LQKENI. With regard to this clone: Its antigen is unidentified.

The method was immunoSEQ multiplex PCR; TCRdb's version includes in-frame clones alone and lacks a portion of them. The sample carries more than 100,000 clones, about nine tenths recorded once. This rearrangement joins TRBV18 to TRBJ2-7; 9 nucleotides match TRBD1. The receptor was isolated from an adult in good health. The source material was peripheral blood, sampled on day 0 of AZD1222 vaccination. CDR3 sequence: CASSPPGQGGSEQYF. CDR3 DNA: TGTGCCAGCTCACCCCCGGGACAGGGTGGGTCCGAGCAGTACTTC.